This TCR beta chain was recorded in a study of T cells expressing NK-cell markers. Study-wide context: Repertoire data for TCR beta were derived from sorted T cells (CD3+CD56+NKG2C+, CD3+CD56+NKG2C- and CD3+CD56-NKG2C+).

Germline V gene data show CDR1 as SQVTM and CDR2 as ANQGSEA. The CDR3 consists of 15 residues. A 5'RACE template switching approach incorporating UMIs was used to make TCR beta cDNA. TCRdb re-called the 5' RACE reads, yielding one record per CDR3 amino acid sequence without DNA. The sample shows approximately 420,000 distinct CDR3 sequences, and about 11% sits with its ten largest clones. The rearrangement uses TRBV29-1 and TRBJ2-1; TCRdb picks TRBD1, but there is no DNA to check that call. This clonotype originated in a woman between 45 and 60 years old in good health. The sequencing sample was made of blood T cells: a sorted CD56 or NKG2C T cell subset, CD4+ or CD8+ T cells, or bulk PBMC T cells (not recorded which). The chain's CDR3 is CSVSGTIGTYNEQFF.